A selection of T cell receptor beta chains follows, all from one sample in a study of blood T cell repertoires in COVID-19. Clones were read by immunoSEQ multiplex PCR, and TCRdb kept only the in-frame ones, dropping some. This sample has approximately 120,000 clones, with over 70% found just once. The sample taken for sequencing was peripheral blood. Every receptor here comes from a human donor in a cohort sampled during active or convalescent COVID-19. The CDR3 runs from the conserved cysteine through the conserved F or W. Each record gives: D gene, V gene, J gene, clone size, CDR3 protein, CDR3 DNA. A D gene is named only where the DNA matches it firmly. For some rows the clone size is stated as once, few or many, or as a class when expanded; others skip it.

>-|TRBV2|TRBJ2-6|-
CASRKQGSAGANVLTF
TGTGCCAGCAGGAAACAGGGATCGGCTGGGGCCAACGTCCTGACTTTC
>-|TRBV28|TRBJ1-2|-
CASRPNRVEYGYTF
TGTGCCAGCAGACCAAACAGGGTTGAATATGGCTACACCTTC
>TRBD2|TRBV28|TRBJ2-5|-
CASSYLRTSGRAVETQYF
TGTGCCAGCAGTTATCTAAGGACTAGCGGGAGGGCGGTAGAGACCCAGTACTTC
>TRBD1|TRBV7-2|TRBJ2-1|-
CASSSDRGSYNEQFF
TGTGCCAGCAGCTCCGACAGGGGCTCCTACAATGAGCAGTTCTTC
>TRBD2|TRBV27|TRBJ2-1|-
CASSQRRTSGGNEQFF
TGTGCCAGCAGCCAAAGGCGGACTAGCGGGGGAAATGAGCAGTTCTTC
>-|TRBV3-1/TRBV3-2|TRBJ2-1|-
CASSLGLLVNEQFF
TGTGCCAGCAGCCTGGGACTCCTCGTCAATGAGCAGTTCTTC
>TRBD1|TRBV5-1|TRBJ2-5|-
CASSLTGDQETQYF
TGCGCCAGCAGCTTGACAGGGGACCAAGAGACCCAGTACTTC
>-|TRBV21-1|TRBJ1-1|-
CASGRGLMNTEAFF
TGTGCCAGCGGTCGGGGACTCATGAACACTGAAGCTTTCTTT
>-|TRBV2|TRBJ2-2|-
CASQRSGPNTGELFF
TGTGCCAGCCAGCGGAGCGGCCCCAACACCGGGGAGCTGTTTTTT
>-|TRBV6-6|TRBJ1-1|-
CASSFTMNTEAFF
TGTGCCAGCAGTTTCACTATGAACACTGAAGCTTTCTTT
>-|TRBV7-8|TRBJ1-2|-
CASRLVSGDCGVTNYGYTF
TGTGCCAGCAGGTTAGTTTCAGGGGATTGTGGAGTAACTAACTATGGCTACACCTTC
>-|TRBV29-1|TRBJ1-4|-
CSVSQARGEKLFF
TGCAGCGTTTCACAGGCGCGGGGTGAAAAACTGTTTTTT
>TRBD1|TRBV28|TRBJ1-6|few
CASSSSGTGERNSPLHF
TGTGCCAGCAGTTCGTCCGGGACAGGGGAACGTAATTCACCCCTCCACTTT
>-|TRBV9|TRBJ2-1|-
CASSSRTDNEQFF
TGTGCCAGCAGCTCCCGGACTGACAATGAGCAGTTCTTC
>-|TRBV6-5|TRBJ2-1|-
CASSYSQMNYNEQFF
TGTGCCAGCAGTTACTCACAGATGAACTACAATGAGCAGTTCTTC